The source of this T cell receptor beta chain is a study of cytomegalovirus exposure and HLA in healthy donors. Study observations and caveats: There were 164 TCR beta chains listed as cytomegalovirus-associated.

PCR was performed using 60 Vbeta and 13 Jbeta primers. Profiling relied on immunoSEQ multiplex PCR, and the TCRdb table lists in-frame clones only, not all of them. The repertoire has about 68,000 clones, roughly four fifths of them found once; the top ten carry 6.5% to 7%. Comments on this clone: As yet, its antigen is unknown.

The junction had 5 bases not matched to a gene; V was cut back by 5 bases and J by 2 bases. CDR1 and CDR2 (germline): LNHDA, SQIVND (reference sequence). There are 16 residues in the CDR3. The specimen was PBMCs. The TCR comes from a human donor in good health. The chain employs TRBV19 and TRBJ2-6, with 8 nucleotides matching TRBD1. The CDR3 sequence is CASSADRDTGANVLTF. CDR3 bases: TGTGCCAGTAGTGCGGACAGGGACACTGGGGCCAACGTCCTGACTTTC.